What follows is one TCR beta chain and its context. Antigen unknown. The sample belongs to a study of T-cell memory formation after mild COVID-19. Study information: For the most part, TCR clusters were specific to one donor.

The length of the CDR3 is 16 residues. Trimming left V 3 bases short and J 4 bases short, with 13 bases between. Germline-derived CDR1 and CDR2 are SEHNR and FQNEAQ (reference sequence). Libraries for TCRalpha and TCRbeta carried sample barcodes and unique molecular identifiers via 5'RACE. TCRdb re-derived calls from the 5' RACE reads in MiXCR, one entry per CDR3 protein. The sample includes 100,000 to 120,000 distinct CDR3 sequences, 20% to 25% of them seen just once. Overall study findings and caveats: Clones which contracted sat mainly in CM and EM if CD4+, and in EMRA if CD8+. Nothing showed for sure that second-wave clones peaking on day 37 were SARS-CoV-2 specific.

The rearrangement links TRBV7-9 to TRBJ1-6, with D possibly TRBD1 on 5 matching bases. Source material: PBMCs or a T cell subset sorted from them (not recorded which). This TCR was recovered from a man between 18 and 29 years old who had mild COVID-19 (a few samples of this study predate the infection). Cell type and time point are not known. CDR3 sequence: CASSLRGASYNSPLHF. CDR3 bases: TGTGCCAGCAGCTTGCGGGGCGCGAGTTATAATTCACCCCTCCACTTT. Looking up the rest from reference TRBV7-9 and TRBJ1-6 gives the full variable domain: DTGVSQNPRHKITKRGQNVTFRCDPISEHNRLYWYRQTLGQGPEFLTYFQNEAQLEKSRLLSDRFSAERPKGSFSTLEIQRTEQGDSAMYLCASSLRGASYNSPLHFGNGTRLTVT.